The clone carrying this T cell receptor beta chain was observed a few times. Its target is not known. This entry comes from a study of T cells after yellow fever vaccination. The study, taken as a whole, reports: Abundant clonotypes from the bulk population could get into FACS-sorted repertoires as contaminants. Detected again after the booster were most primary-vaccination clones, at about 96% CD4 and approximately 90% CD8.

The CDR3 is made up of 11 amino acids. Germline V gene lookup returns CDR1 SQVTM and CDR2 ANQGSEA. V was cut by 4 bases and J by 5 bases, with 7 bases left in between. TCRdb passed the 5' RACE reads through MiXCR, listing each CDR3 protein once. The table records approximately 580,000 distinct CDR3 sequences, roughly 17% of them present only once. The TCR originated in a young man who received the YFV17D yellow fever vaccine. The J gene is TRBJ2-3, the V gene TRBV29-1; no firm D call. This sample comprised PBMCs, obtained roughly 5 days after the first yellow fever vaccination. The CDR3: CSVVGGDTQYF. Written as DNA, the CDR3 is TGCAGCGTTGTCGGCGGAGATACGCAGTATTTT.